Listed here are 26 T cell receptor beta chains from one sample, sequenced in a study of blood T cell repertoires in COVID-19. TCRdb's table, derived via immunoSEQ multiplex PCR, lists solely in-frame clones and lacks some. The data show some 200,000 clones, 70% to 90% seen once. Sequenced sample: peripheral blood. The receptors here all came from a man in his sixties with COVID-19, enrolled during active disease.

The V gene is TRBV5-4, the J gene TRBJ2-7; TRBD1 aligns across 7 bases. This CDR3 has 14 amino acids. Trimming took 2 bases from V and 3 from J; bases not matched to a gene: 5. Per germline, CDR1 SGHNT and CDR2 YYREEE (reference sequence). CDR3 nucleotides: TGTGCCAGCAGCTTAAGAACAGGGGACTACGAGCAGTACTTC. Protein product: CASSLRTGDYEQYF. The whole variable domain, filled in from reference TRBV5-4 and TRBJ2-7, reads ETGVTQSPTHLIKTRGQQVTLRCSSQSGHNTVSWYQQALGQGPQFIFQYYREEENGRGNFPPRFSGLQFPNYSSELNVNALELDDSALYLCASSLRTGDYEQYFGPGTRLTVT.

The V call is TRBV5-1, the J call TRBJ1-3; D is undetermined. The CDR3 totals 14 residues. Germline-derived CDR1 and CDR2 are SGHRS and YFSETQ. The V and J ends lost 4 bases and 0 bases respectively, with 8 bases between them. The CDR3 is CASSQSSSGNTIYF. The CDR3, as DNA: TGCGCCAGCAGCCAGTCTTCCTCTGGAAACACCATATATTTT.

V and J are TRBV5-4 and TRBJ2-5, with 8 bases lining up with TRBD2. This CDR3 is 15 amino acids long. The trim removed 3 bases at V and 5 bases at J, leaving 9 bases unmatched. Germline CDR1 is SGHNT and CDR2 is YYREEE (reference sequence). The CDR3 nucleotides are TGTGCCAGCAGCTCCGGGACTAGGGCTGGGGAGACCCAGTACTTC. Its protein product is CASSSGTRAGETQYF.

CDR3 in amino acids: CASRQGDYGYTF. CDR3 nucleotides: TGTGCCAGCAGGCAGGGGGACTATGGCTACACCTTC. The J gene is TRBJ1-2, the V gene TRBV12-3 or TRBV12-4; 7 bases agree with TRBD1. The CDR3 loop spans 12 amino acids. V was pared by 6 bases and J by 3 bases, with 1 base of the junction left unmatched.

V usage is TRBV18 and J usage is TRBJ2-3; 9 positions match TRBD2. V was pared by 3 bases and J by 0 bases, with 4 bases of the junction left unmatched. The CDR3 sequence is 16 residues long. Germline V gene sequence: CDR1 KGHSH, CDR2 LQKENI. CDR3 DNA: TGTGCCAGCTCACCGTCTAGCGGGACTAGCACAGATACGCAGTATTTT. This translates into CASSPSSGTSTDTQYF.

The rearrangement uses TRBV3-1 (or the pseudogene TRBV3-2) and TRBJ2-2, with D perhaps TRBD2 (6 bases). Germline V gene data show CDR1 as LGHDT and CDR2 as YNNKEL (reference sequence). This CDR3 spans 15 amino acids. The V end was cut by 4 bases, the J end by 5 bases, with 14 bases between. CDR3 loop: CASSPSWGGTGELFF. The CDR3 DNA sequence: TGTGCCAGCAGCCCATCCTGGGGAGGAACCGGGGAGCTGTTTTTT.

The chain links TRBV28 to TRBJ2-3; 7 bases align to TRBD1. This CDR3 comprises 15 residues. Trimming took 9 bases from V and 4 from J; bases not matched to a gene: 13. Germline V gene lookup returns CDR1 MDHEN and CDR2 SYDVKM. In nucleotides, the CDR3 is TGTGCCAGTATACTACAGAGGGGGCCCCCAGATACGCAGTATTTT. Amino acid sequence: CASILQRGPPDTQYF.

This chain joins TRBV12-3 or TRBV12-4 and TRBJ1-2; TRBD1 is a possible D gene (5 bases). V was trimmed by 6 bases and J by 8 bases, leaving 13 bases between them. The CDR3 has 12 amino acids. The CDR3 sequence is CASSFSRGGYTF. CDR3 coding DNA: TGTGCCAGCAGCTTTTCTAGGGGCGGCTACACCTTC.

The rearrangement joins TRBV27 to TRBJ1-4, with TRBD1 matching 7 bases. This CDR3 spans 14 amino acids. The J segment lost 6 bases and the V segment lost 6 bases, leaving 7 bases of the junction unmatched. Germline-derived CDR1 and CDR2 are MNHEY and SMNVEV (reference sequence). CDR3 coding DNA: TGTGCCAGCAGAAGACAGGGCCGGGATGAAAAACTGTTTTTT. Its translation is CASRRQGRDEKLFF.

The CDR3 region is CASSAHGQGEFYEQYF. For the CDR3, the DNA is TGTGCCAGTAGTGCTCACGGACAGGGAGAATTTTACGAGCAGTACTTC. This sequence joins TRBV19 and TRBJ2-7; the match to TRBD1 covers 8 bases. The J segment lost 4 bases and the V segment lost 5 bases, leaving 13 bases of the junction unmatched. Germline CDR1 is LNHDA and CDR2 is SQIVND (reference sequence). CDR3 length equals 16 residues.

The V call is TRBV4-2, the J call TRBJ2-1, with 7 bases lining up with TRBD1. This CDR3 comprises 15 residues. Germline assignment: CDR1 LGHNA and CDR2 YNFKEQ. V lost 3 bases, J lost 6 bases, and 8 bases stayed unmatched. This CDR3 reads CASSHPGQRLNEQFF. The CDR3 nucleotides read TGTGCCAGCAGCCATCCGGGACAGAGGCTCAATGAGCAGTTCTTC.

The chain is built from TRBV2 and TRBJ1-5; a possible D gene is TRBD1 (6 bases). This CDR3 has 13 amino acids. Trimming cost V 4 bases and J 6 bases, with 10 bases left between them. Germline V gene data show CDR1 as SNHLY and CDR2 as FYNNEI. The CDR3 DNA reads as TGTGCCAGCAGTGCAGGGGTGGGTCAGCCCCAGCATTTT. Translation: CASSAGVGQPQHF.

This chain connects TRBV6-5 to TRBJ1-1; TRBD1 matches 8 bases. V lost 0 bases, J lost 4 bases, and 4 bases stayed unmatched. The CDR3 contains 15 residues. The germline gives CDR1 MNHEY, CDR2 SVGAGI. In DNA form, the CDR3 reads TGTGCCAGCAGTTACTCCGGACAGGGTTTCACTGAAGCTTTCTTT. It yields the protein CASSYSGQGFTEAFF.

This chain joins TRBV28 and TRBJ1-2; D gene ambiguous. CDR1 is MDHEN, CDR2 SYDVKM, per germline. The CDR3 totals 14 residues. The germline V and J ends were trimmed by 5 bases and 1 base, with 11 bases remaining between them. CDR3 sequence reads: CASSAGSDNYGYTF. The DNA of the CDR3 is TGTGCCAGCAGTGCGGGGTCTGATAACTATGGCTACACCTTC.

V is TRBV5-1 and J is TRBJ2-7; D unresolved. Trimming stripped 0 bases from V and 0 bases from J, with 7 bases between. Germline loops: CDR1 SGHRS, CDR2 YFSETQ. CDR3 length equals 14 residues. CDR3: CASSLDYLSYEQYF. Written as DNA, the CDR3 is TGCGCCAGCAGCTTGGACTATCTCTCCTACGAGCAGTACTTC.

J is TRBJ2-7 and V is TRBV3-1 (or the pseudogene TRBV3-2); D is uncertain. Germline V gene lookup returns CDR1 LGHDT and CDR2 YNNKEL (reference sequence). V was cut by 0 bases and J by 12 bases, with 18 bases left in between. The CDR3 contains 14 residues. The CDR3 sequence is CASSQDTTRFGLYF. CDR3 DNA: TGTGCCAGCAGCCAAGATACTACGAGGTTTGGGTTGTACTTC.

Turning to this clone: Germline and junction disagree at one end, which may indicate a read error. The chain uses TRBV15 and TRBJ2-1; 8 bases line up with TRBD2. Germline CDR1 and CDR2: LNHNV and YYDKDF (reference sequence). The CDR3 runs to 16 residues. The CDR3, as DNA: TGTGCCACCAGCGGAGATGGGCGGGAGGTAAACAATGAGCAGTTCTTC. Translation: CATSGDGREVNNEQFF.

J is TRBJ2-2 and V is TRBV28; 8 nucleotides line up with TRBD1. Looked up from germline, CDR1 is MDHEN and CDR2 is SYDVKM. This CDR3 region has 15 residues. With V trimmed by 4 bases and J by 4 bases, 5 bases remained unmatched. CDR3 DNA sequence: TGTGCCAGCAGTTCCAGGGGGCGGGCCACCGGGGAGCTGTTTTTT. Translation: CASSSRGRATGELFF.

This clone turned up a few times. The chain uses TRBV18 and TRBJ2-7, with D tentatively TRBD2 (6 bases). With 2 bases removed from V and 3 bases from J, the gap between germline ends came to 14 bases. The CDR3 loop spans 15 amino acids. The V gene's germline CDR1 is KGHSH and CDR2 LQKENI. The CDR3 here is CASSPKEGAVYEQYF. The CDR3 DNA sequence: TGTGCCAGCTCACCAAAGGAGGGAGCAGTCTACGAGCAGTACTTC.

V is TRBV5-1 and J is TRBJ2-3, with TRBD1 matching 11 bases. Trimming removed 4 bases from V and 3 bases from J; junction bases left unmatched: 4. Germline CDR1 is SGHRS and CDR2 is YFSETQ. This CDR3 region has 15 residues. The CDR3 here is CASSEGTGGTDTQYF. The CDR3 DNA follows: TGCGCCAGCAGCGAGGGGACAGGGGGGACAGATACGCAGTATTTT. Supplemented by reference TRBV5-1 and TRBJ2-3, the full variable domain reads KAGVTQTPRYLIKTRGQQVTLSCSPISGHRSVSWYQQTPGQGLQFLFEYFSETQRNKGNFPGRFSGRQFSNSRSEMNVSTLELGDSALYLCASSEGTGGTDTQYFGPGTRLTVL.

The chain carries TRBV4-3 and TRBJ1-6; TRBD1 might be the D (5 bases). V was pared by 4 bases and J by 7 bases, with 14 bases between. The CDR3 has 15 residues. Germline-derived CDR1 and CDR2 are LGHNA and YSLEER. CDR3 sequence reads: CASSLSPQANSPLHF. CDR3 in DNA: TGCGCCAGCAGCCTGAGCCCACAGGCAAATTCACCCCTCCACTTT.

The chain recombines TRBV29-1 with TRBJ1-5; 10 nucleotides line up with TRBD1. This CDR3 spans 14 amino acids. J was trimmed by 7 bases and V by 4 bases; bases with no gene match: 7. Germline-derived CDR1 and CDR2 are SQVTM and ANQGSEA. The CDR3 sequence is CSVGQGAARQPQHF. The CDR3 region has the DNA TGCAGCGTTGGACAGGGGGCCGCAAGACAGCCCCAGCATTTT.

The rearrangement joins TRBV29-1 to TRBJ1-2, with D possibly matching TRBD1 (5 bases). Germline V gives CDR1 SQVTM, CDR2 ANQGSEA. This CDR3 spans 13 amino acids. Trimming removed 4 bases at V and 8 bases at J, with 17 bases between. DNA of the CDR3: TGCAGCGTTGCTGGCAGGGCGTCAGGAGGCTACACCTTC. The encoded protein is CSVAGRASGGYTF.

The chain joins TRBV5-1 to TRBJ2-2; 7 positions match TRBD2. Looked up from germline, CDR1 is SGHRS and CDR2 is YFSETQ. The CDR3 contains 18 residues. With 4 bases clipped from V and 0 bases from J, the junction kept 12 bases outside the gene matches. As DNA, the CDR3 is TGCGCCAGCAGCCCGGGGGGTAGGGCTTCTCCGAACACCGGGGAGCTGTTTTTT. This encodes CASSPGGRASPNTGELFF.

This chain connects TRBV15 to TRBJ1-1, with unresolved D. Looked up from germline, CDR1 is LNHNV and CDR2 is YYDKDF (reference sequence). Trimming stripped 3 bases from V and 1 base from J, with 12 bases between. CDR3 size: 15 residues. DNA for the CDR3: TGTGCCACCAGCAGCCGCACGGGGTGGAACACTGAAGCTTTCTTT. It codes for CATSSRTGWNTEAFF. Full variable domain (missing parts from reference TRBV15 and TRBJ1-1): DAMVIQNPRYQVTQFGKPVTLSCSQTLNHNVMYWYQQKSSQAPKLLFHYYDKDFNNEADTPDNFQSRRPNTSFCFLDIRSPGLGDTAMYLCATSSRTGWNTEAFFGQGTRLTVV.

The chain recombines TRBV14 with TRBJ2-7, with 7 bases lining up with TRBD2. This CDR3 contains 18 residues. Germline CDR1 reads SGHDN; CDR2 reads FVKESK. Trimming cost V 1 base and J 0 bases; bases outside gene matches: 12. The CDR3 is CASSQGSPWEGSSYEQYF. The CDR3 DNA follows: TGTGCCAGCAGCCAAGGGTCCCCGTGGGAGGGCTCCTCCTACGAGCAGTACTTC.